This T cell receptor beta chain was identified during a study of blood T cell repertoires in COVID-19. About the research overall: Samples representing acute and convalescent COVID-19 were sourced from the United States, Italy and Spain. T cells, B-cell-depleted T cells, or PBMCs provided the cDNA or gDNA that served as material.

Original methodology: By means of reference gene primer amplification, nucleated cell counts were estimated. Clones were sequenced by immunoSEQ multiplex PCR, and TCRdb holds only the in-frame ones, with some missing. The V and J calls and clone size were taken over from that table, and D and trimming were inferred from the DNA. The profile shows 55,000 or so clones, about nine tenths of them singletons. The sequenced material came from peripheral blood. The clonotype was recovered from a man aged 35 to 55 with acute or convalescent COVID-19.

CDR3 loop: CASSVDQGLRGEQYF. CDR3 DNA: TGTGCCAGCAGCGTAGATCAGGGACTTCGGGGAGAGCAGTACTTC. The chain joins TRBV9 to TRBJ2-7, with TRBD2 as a possible D gene (6 bases). CDR1 is SGDLS, CDR2 YYNGEE, per germline. V gave up 0 bases and J gave up 7 bases, with 17 bases separating them. The CDR3 has 15 amino acids.